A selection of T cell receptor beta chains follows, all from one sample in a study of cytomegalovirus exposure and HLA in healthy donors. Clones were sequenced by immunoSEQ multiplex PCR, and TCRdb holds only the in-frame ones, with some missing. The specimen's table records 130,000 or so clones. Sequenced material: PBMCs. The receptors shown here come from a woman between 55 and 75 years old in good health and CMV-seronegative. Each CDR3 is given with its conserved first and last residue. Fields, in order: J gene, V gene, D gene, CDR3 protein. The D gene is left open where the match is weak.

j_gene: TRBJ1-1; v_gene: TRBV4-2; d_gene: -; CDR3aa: CASSPATDGQGTTEAFF
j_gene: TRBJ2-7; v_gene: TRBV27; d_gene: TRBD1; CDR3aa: CASSLRTGVYEQYF
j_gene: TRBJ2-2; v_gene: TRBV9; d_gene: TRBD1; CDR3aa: CASSATTGVNTGELFF
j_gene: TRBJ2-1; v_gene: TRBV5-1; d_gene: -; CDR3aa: CASSFADRNSYNEQFF
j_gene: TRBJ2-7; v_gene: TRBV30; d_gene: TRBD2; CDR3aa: CAWSAGLARSSYEQYF
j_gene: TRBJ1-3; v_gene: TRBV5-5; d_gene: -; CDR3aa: CASSFGSTTGNTIYF
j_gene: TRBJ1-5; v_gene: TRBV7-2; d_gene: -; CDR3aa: CASSLVIVRGNQPQHF
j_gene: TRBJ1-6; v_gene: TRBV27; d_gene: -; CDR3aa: CASSVHRVSGPDSPLHF
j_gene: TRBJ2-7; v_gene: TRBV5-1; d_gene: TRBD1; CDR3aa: CASSWGTGSYEQYF
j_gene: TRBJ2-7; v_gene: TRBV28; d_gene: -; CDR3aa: CASRLPSSAGAYEQYF
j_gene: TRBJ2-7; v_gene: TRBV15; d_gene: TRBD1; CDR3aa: CATSRPESRDRTPYEQYF
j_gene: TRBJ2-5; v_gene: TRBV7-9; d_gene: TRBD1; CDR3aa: CASSPDRGVQETQYF
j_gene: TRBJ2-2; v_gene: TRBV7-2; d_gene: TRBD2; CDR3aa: CASSLKSSGAGELFF
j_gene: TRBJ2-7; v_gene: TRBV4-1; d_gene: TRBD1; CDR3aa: CASSQAGTGIVNEQYF
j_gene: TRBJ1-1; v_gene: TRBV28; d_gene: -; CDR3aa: CASSLMSEMNTEAFF
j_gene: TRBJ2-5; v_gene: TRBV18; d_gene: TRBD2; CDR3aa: CASSPRPGGGETQYF
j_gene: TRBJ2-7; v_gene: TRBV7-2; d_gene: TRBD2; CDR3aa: CASSTRLAAGYEQYF
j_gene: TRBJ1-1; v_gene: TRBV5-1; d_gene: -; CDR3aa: CASSLYGGDTEAFF
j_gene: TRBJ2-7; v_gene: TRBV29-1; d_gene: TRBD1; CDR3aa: CSVLGTAGEQYF
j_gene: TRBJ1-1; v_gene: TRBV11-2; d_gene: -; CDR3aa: CASSLEVYRMNTEAFF
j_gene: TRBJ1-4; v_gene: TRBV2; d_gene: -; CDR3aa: CASSGDTEKLFF
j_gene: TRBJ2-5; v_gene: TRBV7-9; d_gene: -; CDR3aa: CASSNSFGDQETQYF
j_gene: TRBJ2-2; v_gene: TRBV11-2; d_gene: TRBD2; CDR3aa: CASSLRTSGRLMNTGELFF
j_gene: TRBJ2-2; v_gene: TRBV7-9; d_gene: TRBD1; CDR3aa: CASSFTGTGNTGELFF
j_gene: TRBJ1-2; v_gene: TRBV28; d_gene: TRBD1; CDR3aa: CASGQGDYGYTF
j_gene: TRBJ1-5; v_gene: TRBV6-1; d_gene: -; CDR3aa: CASIVEVVSNQPQHF
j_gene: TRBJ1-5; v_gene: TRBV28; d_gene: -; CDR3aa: CASRTLQGSYSNQPQHF
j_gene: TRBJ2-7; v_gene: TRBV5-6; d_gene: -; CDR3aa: CASSLERVPRQYF
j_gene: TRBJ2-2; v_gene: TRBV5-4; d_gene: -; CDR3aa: CASSLVGVRRTGELFF
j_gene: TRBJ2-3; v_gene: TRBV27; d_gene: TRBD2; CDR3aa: CASSFLGGAGGSPSSTDTQYF
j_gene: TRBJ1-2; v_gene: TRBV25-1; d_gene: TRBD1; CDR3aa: CASTRGQLDGYTF